A single sample gave rise to the 16 T cell receptor beta chains below, sequenced in a study of T cells in women clearing cervical HPV infection. The assay was immunoSEQ multiplex PCR, and TCRdb's table has in-frame clones only and misses some. Found here are 22,000 or so clones; the top ten clones hold over 7.5%. What was sequenced was blood buffy coat. These receptors were taken from a woman between 18 and 69 years old with a cervical HPV16 infection that either progressed to CIN3+ or cleared (not recorded which).

On this clone: The read terminates 3 residues ahead of where the CDR3 ends, so the germline J gene completes it. The chain is built from TRBV12-3 or TRBV12-4 and TRBJ2-7; D may be TRBD1 (7 bases). Between the trimmed V and J ends, which lost 6 bases and 0 bases, there was a span of 15 bases. The CDR3 length is 15 residues. The DNA read from the CDR3 is TGTGCCAGCAGCCAGGGGGGTTTTGGCTCCTACGAG. Residues: CASSQGGFGSYE. In full, the CDR3 reads CASSQGGFGSYEQYF.

Note on this clone: The read comes to an end 3 residues before the CDR3 does, leaving the germline J gene to fill in the end. V usage is TRBV19 and J usage is TRBJ1-5, with TRBD1 matching 10 bases. The CDR3 sequence is 16 residues long. The V gene end was trimmed by 6 bases and the J gene end by 7 bases; junction bases not matched to a gene: 12. Germline lookup yields CDR1 LNHDA and CDR2 SQIVND (reference sequence). CDR3 sequence: CASRTSGTGARQPQHF. Partial CDR3 DNA: TGTGCCAGTAGGACCTCCGGGACAGGGGCTCGCCAGCCC.

As regards this clone: Coverage ceases 3 residues before the CDR3 finishes, and the germline J gene fills in the end. The V gene is TRBV20-1, the J gene TRBJ1-2; D gene unclear. Trimming took off 5 bases at V and 0 bases at J, with 13 bases between the two ends. This CDR3 spans 14 amino acids. Per germline, CDR1 DFQATT and CDR2 SNEGSKA (reference sequence). The CDR3 DNA, read in part, is TGCAGTGCTTCCCCCACAGCTCCTAACTATGGC. Amino acids: CSASPTAPNYG. The whole CDR3 sequence reads CSASPTAPNYGYTF.

Remarks on this clone: The read finishes 3 residues shy of the CDR3 end, and the germline J gene is used to complete it. This chain connects TRBV7-9 to TRBJ2-3; a weak D match, TRBD2 (6 bases). This CDR3 region has 14 residues. Germline-derived CDR1 and CDR2 are SEHNR and FQNEAQ (reference sequence). CDR3 residues: CASSSTSGTGTQYF. CDR3 bases read: TGTGCCAGCAGCTCCACGTCCGGGACTGGGACG.

A word on this clone: With the read ending 3 residues before the CDR3 end, the germline J gene is used to fill in that end. V and J are TRBV5-1 and TRBJ2-3, with unresolved D. The CDR3 consists of 13 residues. CDR1 and CDR2 (germline): SGHRS, YFSETQ. V was shortened by 1 base and J by 1 base, with 4 bases between the two germline ends. CDR3 loop: CASSLPGTDTQYF. The sequenced part of the CDR3 DNA is TGCGCCAGCAGCTTGCCGGGCACAGATACG.

A remark on this clone: The read halts 3 residues ahead of the CDR3 end, with the missing end drawn from the germline J gene. The J gene is TRBJ1-3, the V gene TRBV18; a possible D gene is TRBD1 (6 bases). V lost 2 bases to trimming and J lost 0 bases, with 8 bases between them. Germline V gene data show CDR1 as KGHSH and CDR2 as LQKENI. The CDR3 has 15 residues. CDR3 in amino acids: CASSPGQHSGNTIYF. The sequenced CDR3 bases are TGTGCCAGCTCACCAGGACAGCACTCTGGAAACACC.

Comment on this clone: The DNA ends 3 residues before the CDR3 does, and the rest of the CDR3 is filled in from the germline J gene. V and J are TRBV5-1 and TRBJ2-2; the match to TRBD1 covers 7 bases. Trimming removed 0 bases from V and 0 bases from J; junction bases left unmatched: 2. This CDR3 is built from 16 residues. Germline lookup yields CDR1 SGHRS and CDR2 YFSETQ. CDR3 DNA, as far as it was read: TGCGCCAGCAGCTTGGCCGGGACAGCGAACACCGGGGAG. This translates into CASSLAGTANTGE. The whole CDR3 region reads CASSLAGTANTGELFF.

The covered CDR3 bases are TGCGCCAGCAGCTTAAACGTACAGGGGGCCTATGGC. Translating it yields CASSLNVQGAYG. The full CDR3 reads CASSLNVQGAYGYTF. J is TRBJ1-2 and V is TRBV5-1; 9 positions agree with TRBD1. The CDR3 end falls 3 residues outside the read, so it is completed with the germline J gene. The ends lost 2 bases at V and 4 bases at J; junction bases unmatched: 6. This CDR3 comprises 15 residues. Germline lookup yields CDR1 SGHRS and CDR2 YFSETQ. The whole variable domain, remainder taken from reference TRBV5-1 and TRBJ1-2, is KAGVTQTPRYLIKTRGQQVTLSCSPISGHRSVSWYQQTPGQGLQFLFEYFSETQRNKGNFPGRFSGRQFSNSRSEMNVSTLELGDSALYLCASSLNVQGAYGYTFGSGTRLTVV.

In regard to this clone: The CDR3 goes on 3 residues after the read ends, and that part is filled in from the germline J gene. The V gene is TRBV12-3 or TRBV12-4, the J gene TRBJ1-1, with D maybe TRBD1 (5 bases). CDR3 length: 11 amino acids. Deletions cut 8 bases from V and 5 bases from J, with 9 bases between. The CDR3 is CASWRGTEAFF. CDR3 DNA (partial): TGTGCCAGCTGGAGGGGTACTGAA.

A remark on this clone: Sequencing ends 3 residues short of the CDR3 end; the germline J gene provides the rest. The chain combines TRBV19 with TRBJ2-7; TRBD2 is a possible D gene (7 bases). This CDR3 contains 15 residues. The germline V and J ends were trimmed by 1 base and 4 bases, with 14 bases remaining between them. CDR1 and CDR2 from the germline V gene are LNHDA and SQIVND (reference sequence). Incomplete CDR3 DNA: TGTGCCAGTAGTATAGCCGGGGGGCTTGGGTACGAG. This translates into CASSIAGGLGYE. The CDR3 in its entirety is CASSIAGGLGYEQYF.

A remark on this clone: The DNA ends 3 residues before the CDR3 does, and the rest of the CDR3 is filled in from the germline J gene. The rearrangement joins TRBV9 to TRBJ2-1, with a tentative D call TRBD2 (5 bases). The CDR3 sequence is 15 residues long. Germline V gene lookup returns CDR1 SGDLS and CDR2 YYNGEE. V lost 0 bases to trimming and J lost 8 bases, with 15 bases between them. The CDR3 sequence is CASSVVAGERHEQFF. The DNA read from the CDR3 is TGTGCCAGCAGCGTAGTTGCGGGTGAACGACATGAG. The whole variable domain, remainder taken from reference TRBV9 and TRBJ2-1, is DSGVTQTPKHLITATGQRVTLRCSPRSGDLSVYWYQQSLDQGLQFLIQYYNGEERAKGNILERFSAQQFPDLHSELNLSSLELGDSALYFCASSVVAGERHEQFFGPGTRLTVL.

This CDR3 reads CASSQGLAGGTTDTQYF. CDR3 DNA, as far as it was read: TGTGCCAGCAGTCAAGGGCTAGCGGGAGGAACCACAGATACG. V usage is TRBV7-3 and J usage is TRBJ2-3; TRBD2 matches 11 bases. The observed sequence ends 3 residues before the CDR3 terminus, with the missing tail filled in from the germline J gene. V gave up 6 bases and J gave up 2 bases; unmatched junction bases: 10. Germline CDR1 is SGHTA and CDR2 is FQGTGA. The CDR3 covers 17 residues.

A remark on this clone: The CDR3 end falls 3 residues outside the read, so it is completed with the germline J gene. This sequence joins TRBV18 and TRBJ2-7, with 9 bases that match TRBD1. There are 15 residues in the CDR3. The ends lost 6 bases at V and 2 bases at J; junction bases unmatched: 8. In germline, CDR1 is KGHSH, CDR2 LQKENI. The sequenced CDR3 bases are TGTGCCAGCTCCCGCCGGGACAGGGTCCCCTACGAG. Residues: CASSRRDRVPYE. The whole CDR3 region reads CASSRRDRVPYEQYF.

As to this clone: The missing CDR3 end, 3 residues past where the read stops, is filled in from the germline J gene. This chain connects TRBV6-2 or TRBV6-3 to TRBJ2-3; D not resolved. Looked up from germline, CDR1 is MNHEY and CDR2 is SVGEGT. This CDR3 has 14 amino acids. The ends were cut back, 0 bases at V and 6 bases at J, with 10 bases in the middle. CDR3 DNA (partial): TGTGCCAGCAGTTACTCCCTATCCCTCGATACG. Amino acids: CASSYSLSLDT. The whole CDR3 sequence reads CASSYSLSLDTQYF.

In the case of this clone: The read comes to an end 3 residues before the CDR3 does, leaving the germline J gene to fill in the end. The rearrangement links TRBV2 to TRBJ1-2; D is possibly TRBD1 (5 bases). The CDR3 totals 13 residues. Trimming took off 4 bases at V and 5 bases at J, with 11 bases between the two ends. Germline V gene data show CDR1 as SNHLY and CDR2 as FYNNEI. The CDR3 sequence is CASSVQALYGYTF. The covered CDR3 bases are TGTGCCAGCAGTGTACAGGCATTATATGGC.

Concerning this clone itself: The read ends 3 residues early relative to the CDR3; the germline J gene fills the gap. This chain connects TRBV6-4 to TRBJ1-1, with TRBD1 as a possible D gene (5 bases). CDR3 length: 13 amino acids. V was cut by 2 bases and J by 1 base, with 5 bases left in between. Germline CDR1 and CDR2: MRHNA and SNTAGT. The CDR3 DNA, read in part, is TGTGCCAGCAGTGACAGGGGGAACACTGAA. Its translation is CASSDRGNTE. The entire CDR3 protein reads CASSDRGNTEAFF.